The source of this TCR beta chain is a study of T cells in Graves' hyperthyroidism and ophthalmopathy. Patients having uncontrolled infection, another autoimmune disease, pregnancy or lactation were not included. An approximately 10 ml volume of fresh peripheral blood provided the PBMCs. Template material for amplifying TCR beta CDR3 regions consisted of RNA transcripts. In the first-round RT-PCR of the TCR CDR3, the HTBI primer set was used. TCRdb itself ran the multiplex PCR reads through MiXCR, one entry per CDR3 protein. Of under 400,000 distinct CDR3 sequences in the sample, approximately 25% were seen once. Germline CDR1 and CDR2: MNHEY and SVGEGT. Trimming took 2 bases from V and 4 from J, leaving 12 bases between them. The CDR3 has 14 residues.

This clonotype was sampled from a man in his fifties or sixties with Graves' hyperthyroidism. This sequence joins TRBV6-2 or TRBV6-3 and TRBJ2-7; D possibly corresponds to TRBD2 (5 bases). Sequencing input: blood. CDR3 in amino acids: CASSYGRSSYEQYF. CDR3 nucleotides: TGTGCCAGCAGTTACGGGAGATCTTCTTACGAGCAGTACTTC.